These T cell receptor beta chains were read from a single sample in a study of cytomegalovirus exposure and HLA in healthy donors. Profiled with immunoSEQ multiplex PCR; TCRdb holds only in-frame clones, not every one. The sample holds 100,000 to 150,000 clones; 80% are singletons and the top ten take 0.95% to 1.5%. Sample: PBMCs. The receptors derive from a female donor in good health and CMV-seronegative. The CDR3 runs from the conserved cysteine through the conserved F or W. The order of the fields is CDR3 DNA, CDR3 protein, V gene, D gene, CDR3 length, J gene, clone size. The D gene is left open where the match is weak. A row's size may be missing; if present it is once, few, many or a size class.

CDR3 DNA: TGTGCCAGCAGTCCGGACAGAGATACGCAGTATTTT
CDR3 protein: CASSPDRDTQYF
V gene: TRBV6-5
D gene: .
CDR3 length: 12
J gene: TRBJ2-3
clone size: few

CDR3 DNA: TGCGCCAGCAGCTTTTGGAGGGGAACAGATACGCAGTATTTT
CDR3 protein: CASSFWRGTDTQYF
V gene: TRBV5-1
D gene: .
CDR3 length: 14
J gene: TRBJ2-3
clone size: .

CDR3 DNA: TGTGCCAGCTCACTAGGAGGGACAGAAGGCCAGTACTTC
CDR3 protein: CASSLGGTEGQYF
V gene: TRBV18
D gene: .
CDR3 length: 13
J gene: TRBJ2-4
clone size: once

CDR3 DNA: TGTGCCAGCAGCTTAGATCGTCGACTAGCGGGGGCCAATGAGCAGTTCTTC
CDR3 protein: CASSLDRRLAGANEQFF
V gene: TRBV11-2
D gene: TRBD2
CDR3 length: 17
J gene: TRBJ2-1
clone size: .

CDR3 DNA: TGTGCCAGCAGCGTAGTGGGGACAGGGTCTGAGCAGTTCTTC
CDR3 protein: CASSVVGTGSEQFF
V gene: TRBV9
D gene: TRBD1
CDR3 length: 14
J gene: TRBJ2-1
clone size: .

CDR3 DNA: TGTGCCAGCAGGGGATACAGGGAAGAAGGAGGCTACACCTTC
CDR3 protein: CASRGYREEGGYTF
V gene: TRBV7-2
D gene: .
CDR3 length: 14
J gene: TRBJ1-2
clone size: .

CDR3 DNA: TGTGCCAGCAGCTCCCCGGGACAAGGGTTCTTAAGCTCCTACAATGAGCAGTTCTTC
CDR3 protein: CASSSPGQGFLSSYNEQFF
V gene: TRBV9
D gene: .
CDR3 length: 19
J gene: TRBJ2-1
clone size: .

CDR3 DNA: TGTGCCTGGAGTGTAAGGGGGGACTATCTGAGAGCTCACGAGCAGTACTTC
CDR3 protein: CAWSVRGDYLRAHEQYF
V gene: TRBV30
D gene: .
CDR3 length: 17
J gene: TRBJ2-7
clone size: .

CDR3 DNA: TGTGCCAGCAGGCGCACCGGAGATACGCAGTATTTT
CDR3 protein: CASRRTGDTQYF
V gene: TRBV27
D gene: .
CDR3 length: 12
J gene: TRBJ2-3
clone size: .

CDR3 DNA: TGTGCCAGCAGCCTCAGTGCCAACGAAAAACTGTTTTTT
CDR3 protein: CASSLSANEKLFF
V gene: TRBV11-2
D gene: .
CDR3 length: 13
J gene: TRBJ1-4
clone size: .

CDR3 DNA: TGCGCCAGCAGCCGACAGCCCCTAGCGGGAGAATCCTACGAGCAGTACTTC
CDR3 protein: CASSRQPLAGESYEQYF
V gene: TRBV5-1
D gene: TRBD2
CDR3 length: 17
J gene: TRBJ2-7
clone size: .

CDR3 DNA: TGCAGCGTTGCGGCGGGGAATGAGTGGGAGACCCAGTACTTC
CDR3 protein: CSVAAGNEWETQYF
V gene: TRBV29-1
D gene: .
CDR3 length: 14
J gene: TRBJ2-5
clone size: .

CDR3 DNA: TGTGCCAGCAGCCCCGGGACAGCTTCTGGCTACACCTTC
CDR3 protein: CASSPGTASGYTF
V gene: TRBV7-2
D gene: TRBD1
CDR3 length: 13
J gene: TRBJ1-2
clone size: .

CDR3 DNA: TGTGCCAGCACCTGGGGGGGGGCTGGTGAAAACGAGCAGTACTTC
CDR3 protein: CASTWGGAGENEQYF
V gene: TRBV6-1
D gene: .
CDR3 length: 15
J gene: TRBJ2-7
clone size: .

CDR3 DNA: TGTGCCAGCAGCAAAGGGGCGACCTGGTGTAAGGAGCAGTTCTTC
CDR3 protein: CASSKGATWCKEQFF
V gene: TRBV21-1
D gene: .
CDR3 length: 15
J gene: TRBJ2-1
clone size: .

CDR3 DNA: TGTTCCAGCAGCTTATTGACTACGGAAGCTTTCTTT
CDR3 protein: CSSSLLTTEAFF
V gene: TRBV7-9
D gene: .
CDR3 length: 12
J gene: TRBJ1-1
clone size: .

CDR3 DNA: TGTGCCAGCAGCGTAGATAGGGGGTCAGATACGCAGTATTTT
CDR3 protein: CASSVDRGSDTQYF
V gene: TRBV9
D gene: .
CDR3 length: 14
J gene: TRBJ2-3
clone size: few

CDR3 DNA: TGTGCCAGCAGCGTGAGGTGGACTAATGAAAAACTGTTTTTT
CDR3 protein: CASSVRWTNEKLFF
V gene: TRBV9
D gene: .
CDR3 length: 14
J gene: TRBJ1-4
clone size: .

CDR3 DNA: TGTGCCAGCAGCGACCGGGACAGGGGCCTCAATGAGCAGTTCTTC
CDR3 protein: CASSDRDRGLNEQFF
V gene: TRBV11-2
D gene: TRBD1
CDR3 length: 15
J gene: TRBJ2-1
clone size: .

CDR3 DNA: TGTGCCAGCAGCCAACCGGGATCCCTTTTCTACGAGCAGTACTTC
CDR3 protein: CASSQPGSLFYEQYF
V gene: TRBV7-2
D gene: .
CDR3 length: 15
J gene: TRBJ2-7
clone size: .

CDR3 DNA: TGTGCCACCACTCAGGGGGCTTACGAAAAACTGTTTTTT
CDR3 protein: CATTQGAYEKLFF
V gene: TRBV6-1
D gene: TRBD1
CDR3 length: 13
J gene: TRBJ1-4
clone size: .

CDR3 DNA: TGTGCCAGCAGCCAAAATAATTCACCCCTCCACTTT
CDR3 protein: CASSQNNSPLHF
V gene: TRBV28
D gene: .
CDR3 length: 12
J gene: TRBJ1-6
clone size: .

CDR3 DNA: TGTGCCAGCTCAACAGACACCCCTGACACCGGGGAGCTGTTTTTT
CDR3 protein: CASSTDTPDTGELFF
V gene: TRBV18
D gene: .
CDR3 length: 15
J gene: TRBJ2-2
clone size: .

CDR3 DNA: TGCGCCAGCAGGCGGCCTAGCGGGAGTGGCTCCTACGAGCAGTACTTC
CDR3 protein: CASRRPSGSGSYEQYF
V gene: TRBV10-2
D gene: TRBD2
CDR3 length: 16
J gene: TRBJ2-7
clone size: .

CDR3 DNA: TGTGCCAGCAGTGATGTTCACAGTAGCTCCTACAATGAGCAGTTCTTC
CDR3 protein: CASSDVHSSSYNEQFF
V gene: TRBV2
D gene: .
CDR3 length: 16
J gene: TRBJ2-1
clone size: .

CDR3 DNA: TGTGCCAGCGGCCCACATGTTCAAGACTATGGCTACACCTTC
CDR3 protein: CASGPHVQDYGYTF
V gene: TRBV6-5
D gene: .
CDR3 length: 14
J gene: TRBJ1-2
clone size: once

CDR3 DNA: TGTGCCAGCACCCAGGGCGGGACTGTCAATGAGCAGTTCTTC
CDR3 protein: CASTQGGTVNEQFF
V gene: TRBV28
D gene: .
CDR3 length: 14
J gene: TRBJ2-1
clone size: .

CDR3 DNA: TGCGCCAGCAGCTTGGCCCCAGAGAACACTGAAGCTTTCTTT
CDR3 protein: CASSLAPENTEAFF
V gene: TRBV5-1
D gene: .
CDR3 length: 14
J gene: TRBJ1-1
clone size: .

CDR3 DNA: TGTGCCAGCAGCCTGCGACCGGGACTAGCGGGAGGTAGCACAGATACGCAGTATTTT
CDR3 protein: CASSLRPGLAGGSTDTQYF
V gene: TRBV5-8
D gene: TRBD2
CDR3 length: 19
J gene: TRBJ2-3
clone size: few

CDR3 DNA: TGTGCCAGCAAGTCGCCTAGCGGGAGGAGGATCTACAATGAGCAGTTCTTC
CDR3 protein: CASKSPSGRRIYNEQFF
V gene: TRBV28
D gene: TRBD2
CDR3 length: 17
J gene: TRBJ2-1
clone size: .

CDR3 DNA: TGTGCCAGCTCACGAGACATCTCGGGAGGTGAGCAGTTCTTC
CDR3 protein: CASSRDISGGEQFF
V gene: TRBV18
D gene: TRBD2
CDR3 length: 14
J gene: TRBJ2-1
clone size: .

CDR3 DNA: TGTGCCAGCAGCTTAGCTTTTCCTAGTGCCACCGGGGAGCTGTTTTTT
CDR3 protein: CASSLAFPSATGELFF
V gene: TRBV7-6
D gene: .
CDR3 length: 16
J gene: TRBJ2-2
clone size: .

CDR3 DNA: TGTGCCAGTTCCTTGGGACTAAGAAATGAGCAGTTCTTC
CDR3 protein: CASSLGLRNEQFF
V gene: TRBV19
D gene: TRBD2
CDR3 length: 13
J gene: TRBJ2-1
clone size: .

CDR3 DNA: TGTGCCAGCAGTTCTCGGACAGGGGTTTCAGATACGCAGTATTTT
CDR3 protein: CASSSRTGVSDTQYF
V gene: TRBV27
D gene: TRBD1
CDR3 length: 15
J gene: TRBJ2-3
clone size: .

CDR3 DNA: TGTGCCAGCAGCGACCGACAGGTATCCACAGATACGCAGTATTTT
CDR3 protein: CASSDRQVSTDTQYF
V gene: TRBV7-9
D gene: .
CDR3 length: 15
J gene: TRBJ2-3
clone size: .

CDR3 DNA: TGCGCCAGCAGCATACTAGCGGCGGTGGCAGAGACCCAGTACTTC
CDR3 protein: CASSILAAVAETQYF
V gene: TRBV5-1
D gene: TRBD2
CDR3 length: 15
J gene: TRBJ2-5
clone size: .

CDR3 DNA: TGTGCCAGCAGTTTGGGCCTCTATAATTCACCCCTCCACTTT
CDR3 protein: CASSLGLYNSPLHF
V gene: TRBV28
D gene: .
CDR3 length: 14
J gene: TRBJ1-6
clone size: once

CDR3 DNA: TGTGCCAGCAGCGCTACCCCGGGGGAAAAACTGAACACTGAAGCTTTCTTT
CDR3 protein: CASSATPGEKLNTEAFF
V gene: TRBV7-9
D gene: .
CDR3 length: 17
J gene: TRBJ1-1
clone size: .

CDR3 DNA: TGTGCCAGCAGCGCTCTATATGAGCAGTTCTTC
CDR3 protein: CASSALYEQFF
V gene: TRBV9
D gene: .
CDR3 length: 11
J gene: TRBJ2-1
clone size: .

CDR3 DNA: TGTGCCAGCAGCTTAGAAACAGGGGCTGAAGCTTTCTTT
CDR3 protein: CASSLETGAEAFF
V gene: TRBV11-2
D gene: TRBD1
CDR3 length: 13
J gene: TRBJ1-1
clone size: .

CDR3 DNA: TGTGCCAGCAGCGTTCAGACTTTGGATGAGCAGTTCTTC
CDR3 protein: CASSVQTLDEQFF
V gene: TRBV9
D gene: .
CDR3 length: 13
J gene: TRBJ2-1
clone size: .

CDR3 DNA: TGTGCCAGCTCGCGGGCCCGCCTCCTTACGCAGTATTTT
CDR3 protein: CASSRARLLTQYF
V gene: TRBV7-2
D gene: .
CDR3 length: 13
J gene: TRBJ2-3
clone size: .

CDR3 DNA: TGTGCCAGCAGCAATGGACCAGAGGGTAGCGGATTCTACGAGCAGTACTTC
CDR3 protein: CASSNGPEGSGFYEQYF
V gene: TRBV21-1
D gene: .
CDR3 length: 17
J gene: TRBJ2-7
clone size: .

CDR3 DNA: TGTGCCACCCAAGGAGGGACCTACGAGCAGTACTTC
CDR3 protein: CATQGGTYEQYF
V gene: TRBV27
D gene: .
CDR3 length: 12
J gene: TRBJ2-7
clone size: .

CDR3 DNA: TGTGCCAGCAGCGGTCCCCGGACAGGAGCCAACACTGAAGCTTTCTTT
CDR3 protein: CASSGPRTGANTEAFF
V gene: TRBV2
D gene: TRBD1
CDR3 length: 16
J gene: TRBJ1-1
clone size: .

CDR3 DNA: TGTGCCATTGGGGCAGGCAGCCTGAATGGCTACACCGGCGGGGATGGCTACACCTTC
CDR3 protein: CAIGAGSLNGYTGGDGYTF
V gene: TRBV28
D gene: .
CDR3 length: 19
J gene: TRBJ1-2
clone size: .